Each of the 17 T cell receptor beta chains below was sequenced from the same sample in a study of blood T cells in healthy people across ages. PCR was performed a second time for about 7 to 11 cycles using a sample-barcoded 5' primer and a J-beta primer mix. TCRdb re-derived calls from the 5' RACE reads in MiXCR, one entry per CDR3 protein. Of fewer than 800,000 distinct CDR3 sequences in the sample, roughly 49% were seen once. The sample was blood. The receptors originated from an older woman in good health.

This clonotype was recorded a few times. The V call is TRBV28, the J call TRBJ1-5; 10 bases are a match to TRBD1. This CDR3 is 16 amino acids long. Germline V gene lookup returns CDR1 MDHEN and CDR2 SYDVKM. Trimming took 5 bases from V and 1 from J; bases not matched to a gene: 5. The DNA for the CDR3 is TGTGCCAGCAGTCTCGCGGGACAGGGGAGCAATCAGCCCCAGCATTTT. This codes for CASSLAGQGSNQPQHF.

The gene calls are TRBV12-3 or TRBV12-4 and TRBJ2-7; TRBD2 matches 8 bases. CDR3 size: 14 residues. Trimming cost V 7 bases and J 7 bases; bases outside gene matches: 12. The CDR3 region has the DNA TGTGCCAGCATGCTAGCGGGTCTAGGTAATGAGCAGTACTTC. This encodes CASMLAGLGNEQYF.

This clonotype has more than one count but fewer than ten. The chain combines TRBV5-1 with TRBJ1-2, with TRBD1 matching 7 bases. Trimming cost V 0 bases and J 7 bases; bases outside gene matches: 6. CDR1 is SGHRS and CDR2 is YFSETQ in the germline V gene. The CDR3 sequence is 14 residues long. In DNA form, the CDR3 reads TGCGCCAGCAGCTTGGGACAGGGCTTCGTTGGCTACACCTTC. The encoded protein is CASSLGQGFVGYTF.

The genes are TRBV2 and TRBJ2-6; 10 bases are a match to TRBD2. The CDR3 is 17 amino acids. CDR1 SNHLY and CDR2 FYNNEI come from the germline V gene. Germline trimming cut 7 bases from V and 0 bases from J; bases unmatched to any gene: 6. DNA for the CDR3: TGTGCCAGCACTCGACTAGCGGGCAACTCTGGGGCCAACGTCCTGACTTTC. It translates to CASTRLAGNSGANVLTF. The full variable domain, its missing parts supplied by reference TRBV2 and TRBJ2-6, is EPEVTQTPSHQVTQMGQEVILRCVPISNHLYFYWYRQILGQKVEFLVSFYNNEISEKSEIFDDQFSVERPDGSNFTLKIRSTKLEDSAMYFCASTRLAGNSGANVLTFGAGSRLTVL.

This clonotype has a single count. The chain uses TRBV28 and TRBJ2-7, with D maybe TRBD1 (5 bases). The CDR3 length is 16 residues. Germline CDR1 MDHEN, CDR2 SYDVKM. V lost 3 bases and J lost 3, with 18 bases in between. This CDR3 reads CASSLTDSVALYEQYF. Here the CDR3 DNA reads TGTGCCAGCAGTTTGACAGACTCCGTCGCTCTCTACGAGCAGTACTTC.

V gene TRBV3-1 combines with J gene TRBJ1-1; 8 bases are shared with TRBD1. Germline V CDR1 and CDR2: LGHDT, YNNKEL (reference sequence). The CDR3 covers 15 residues. Trimming took 0 bases from V and 8 from J; bases not matched to a gene: 8. CDR3 residues: CASSQENRGNREAFF. The DNA for the CDR3 is TGTGCCAGCAGCCAAGAGAACAGGGGGAATCGGGAAGCTTTCTTT.

The CDR3 region is CSGPSGGSGANVLTF. CDR3 nucleotides: TGCAGTGGGCCTAGCGGGGGCTCTGGGGCCAACGTCCTGACTTTC. The chain couples TRBV20-1 to TRBJ2-6, with 10 bases identical to TRBD2. Germline values: CDR1 DFQATT, CDR2 SNEGSKA (reference sequence). Losses at the gene ends were 7 bases for V and 0 bases for J; bases not matched to a gene: 3. This CDR3 region has 15 residues.

This clonotype was seen ten or more times. This chain connects TRBV2 to TRBJ1-6, with D unresolved. The CDR3 contains 14 residues. The V gene lost 3 bases and the J gene lost 10 bases, with 13 bases spanning the gap. Germline V gene lookup returns CDR1 SNHLY and CDR2 FYNNEI. The chain's CDR3 is CASSDQPLDSPLHF. CDR3 DNA: TGTGCCAGCAGTGACCAACCCTTGGACTCACCCCTCCACTTT.

This clonotype was picked up many times. The gene calls are TRBV10-3 and TRBJ2-1; maybe TRBD2 (6 bases). The CDR3 length is 14 residues. CDR1 and CDR2 from the germline V gene are ENHRY and SYGVKD. Trimming shortened V by 3 bases and J by 7 bases, and 13 bases separated the two germline ends. This CDR3 is CAISERGLLNEQFF. For the CDR3, the DNA is TGTGCCATCAGTGAACGGGGACTTCTTAATGAGCAGTTCTTC.

The chain employs TRBV28 and TRBJ2-7; no clear D gene. CDR1 is MDHEN and CDR2 is SYDVKM in the germline V gene. The V gene lost 0 bases and the J gene lost 3 bases, with 6 bases spanning the gap. The length of the CDR3 is 13 residues. CDR3 region: CASSLWNSYEQYF. The CDR3 region has the DNA TGTGCCAGCAGTTTATGGAACAGCTACGAGCAGTACTTC.

This clonotype was seen at least ten times. The chain links TRBV7-2 to TRBJ2-5, with 8 nucleotides matching TRBD2. The CDR3 is 15 residues long. The J segment lost 3 bases and the V segment lost 6 bases, leaving 9 bases of the junction unmatched. Germline CDR1 and CDR2: SGHTA and FQGNSA. The CDR3 coding sequence is TGTGCCAGCAGTCCCCCGGGAGGGGGTAAAGAGACCCAGTACTTC. As protein: CASSPPGGGKETQYF.

The chain combines TRBV7-2 with TRBJ2-5; TRBD2 matches 12 bases. CDR3 length equals 16 residues. Trimming at V came to 6 bases and at J to 0 bases, leaving 5 bases not matched to a gene. Germline V gene data show CDR1 as SGHTA and CDR2 as FQGNSA. Here the CDR3 reads CASRSGLAGYQETQYF. In nucleotides, the CDR3 is TGTGCCAGCAGATCCGGACTAGCGGGATACCAAGAGACCCAGTACTTC.

CDR3 loop: CASSSGQTSINEQFF. CDR3 DNA sequence: TGCGCCAGCAGCTCAGGCCAGACTAGTATCAATGAGCAGTTCTTC. The chain employs TRBV5-1 and TRBJ2-1, with D possibly TRBD2 on 6 matching bases. The CDR3 extends over 15 amino acids. V was trimmed by 3 bases and J by 6 bases, leaving 16 bases between them. Germline values: CDR1 SGHRS, CDR2 YFSETQ.

The chain joins TRBV13 to TRBJ1-1; D may be TRBD1 (5 bases). Germline V gene lookup returns CDR1 PRHDT and CDR2 FYEKMQ (reference sequence). The CDR3 is 16 amino acids. Between the trimmed V and J ends, which lost 3 bases and 6 bases, there was a span of 20 bases. DNA of the CDR3: TGTGCCAGCAGCTTCCCCCAAATTTCAGGGATCGCTGAAGCTTTCTTT. Translating gives CASSFPQISGIAEAFF.

The sample holds many counts of this clonotype. The CDR3 region is CASRTTGTEGTQYF. CDR3 coding DNA: TGTGCCAGCAGAACCACAGGGACGGAGGGGACCCAGTACTTC. V is TRBV28 and J is TRBJ2-5, with D tentatively TRBD1 or TRBD2 (6 bases each). V lost 6 bases and J 7 bases, leaving 18 bases between the germline ends. CDR3 length: 14 residues. Germline-derived CDR1 and CDR2 are MDHEN and SYDVKM.

This chain links TRBV9 with TRBJ1-1; D gene unclear. The CDR3 has 14 amino acids. Germline CDR1 is SGDLS and CDR2 is YYNGEE. Trimming cost V 0 bases and J 6 bases, with 12 bases left between them. In DNA, the CDR3 is TGTGCCAGCAGCGTAGTCATCCCGGGTTCTGAAGCTTTCTTT. Its protein is CASSVVIPGSEAFF.

The CDR3 DNA follows: TGCGCCAGCAGCCGGGAGCGGGAAGTCGATGAGCAGTTCTTC. Encoded protein: CASSREREVDEQFF. This chain links TRBV4-3 with TRBJ2-1; 7 bases match TRBD2. CDR3 size: 14 residues. Losses at the gene ends were 4 bases for V and 8 bases for J; bases not matched to a gene: 8. The germline gives CDR1 LGHNA, CDR2 YSLEER.